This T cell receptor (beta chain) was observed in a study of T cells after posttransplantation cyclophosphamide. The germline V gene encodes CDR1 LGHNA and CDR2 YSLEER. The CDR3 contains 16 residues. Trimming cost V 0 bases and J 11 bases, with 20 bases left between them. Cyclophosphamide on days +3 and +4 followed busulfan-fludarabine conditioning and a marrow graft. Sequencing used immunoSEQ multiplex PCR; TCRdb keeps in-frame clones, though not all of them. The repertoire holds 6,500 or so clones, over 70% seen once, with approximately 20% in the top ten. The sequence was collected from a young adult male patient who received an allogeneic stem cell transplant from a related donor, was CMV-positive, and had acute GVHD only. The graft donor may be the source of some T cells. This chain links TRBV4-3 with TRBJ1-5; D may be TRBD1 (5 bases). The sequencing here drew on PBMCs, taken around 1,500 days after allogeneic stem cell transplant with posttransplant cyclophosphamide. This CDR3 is CASSQERGPGLWAQHF. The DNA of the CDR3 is TGCGCCAGCAGCCAAGAAAGGGGACCGGGACTCTGGGCCCAGCATTTT.